The TCR beta chain under discussion was sequenced for a study of blood T cell repertoires in COVID-19. The wider study: Sites in the United States, Italy and Spain provided acute and convalescent COVID-19 samples.

Per the original methods: Amplification of reference gene primers was used by the study to estimate nucleated cell counts. The assay was immunoSEQ multiplex PCR, and TCRdb's table has in-frame clones only and misses some. For V, J and clone size, that table is used; D and trimming come from the DNA. The sample carries tens of thousands of clones, roughly 90% recorded once. V shed 1 base and J shed 7 bases, with 12 bases lying between them. In germline, CDR1 is SGHKS, CDR2 YYEKEE (reference sequence). This CDR3 is 14 amino acids long. This TCR was sampled from a human donor in a cohort sampled during active COVID-19. The material sequenced was peripheral blood. The chain has TRBV5-5 and TRBJ2-1, with D possibly matching TRBD1 (6 bases). This CDR3 is CASSLWGHLNEQFF. The CDR3 DNA reads as TGTGCCAGCAGCTTGTGGGGGCATCTGAATGAGCAGTTCTTC.